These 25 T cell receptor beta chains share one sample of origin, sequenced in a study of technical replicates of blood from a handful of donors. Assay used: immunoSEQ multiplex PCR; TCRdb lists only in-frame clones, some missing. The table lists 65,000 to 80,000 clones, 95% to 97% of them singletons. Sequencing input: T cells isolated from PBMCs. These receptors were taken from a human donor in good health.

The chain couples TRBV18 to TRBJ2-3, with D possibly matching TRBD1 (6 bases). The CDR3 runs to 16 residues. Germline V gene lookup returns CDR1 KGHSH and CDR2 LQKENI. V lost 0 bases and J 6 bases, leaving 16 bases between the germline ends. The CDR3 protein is CASSPPTDRWRDTQYF. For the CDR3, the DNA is TGTGCCAGCTCACCACCGACTGACAGGTGGAGGGATACGCAGTATTTT.

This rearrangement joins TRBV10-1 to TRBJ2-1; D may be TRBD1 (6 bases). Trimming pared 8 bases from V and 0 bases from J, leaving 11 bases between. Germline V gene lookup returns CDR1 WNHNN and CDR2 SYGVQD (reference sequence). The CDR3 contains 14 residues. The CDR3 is CASGDTSSYNEQFF. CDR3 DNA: TGCGCCAGCGGGGACACGAGCTCCTACAATGAGCAGTTCTTC.

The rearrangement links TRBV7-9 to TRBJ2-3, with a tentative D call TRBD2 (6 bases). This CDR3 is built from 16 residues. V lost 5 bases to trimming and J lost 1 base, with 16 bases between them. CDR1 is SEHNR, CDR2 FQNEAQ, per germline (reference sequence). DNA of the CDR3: TGTGCCAGCAGCAGTTTCTGGGACTCTCGCACAGATACGCAGTATTTT. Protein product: CASSSFWDSRTDTQYF.

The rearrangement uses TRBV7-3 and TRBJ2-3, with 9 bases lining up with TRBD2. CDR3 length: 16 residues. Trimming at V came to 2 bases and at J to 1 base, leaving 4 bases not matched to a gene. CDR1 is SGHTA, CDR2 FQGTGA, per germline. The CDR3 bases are TGTGCCAGCAGCTTAGGGTCTAGCGGGGGCACAGATACGCAGTATTTT. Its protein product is CASSLGSSGGTDTQYF.

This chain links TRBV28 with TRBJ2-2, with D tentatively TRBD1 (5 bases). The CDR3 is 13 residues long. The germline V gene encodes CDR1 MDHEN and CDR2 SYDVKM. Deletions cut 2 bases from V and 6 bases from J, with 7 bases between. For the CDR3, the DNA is TGTGCCAGCAGTTTAGGACACTCCGGGGAGCTGTTTTTT. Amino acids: CASSLGHSGELFF.

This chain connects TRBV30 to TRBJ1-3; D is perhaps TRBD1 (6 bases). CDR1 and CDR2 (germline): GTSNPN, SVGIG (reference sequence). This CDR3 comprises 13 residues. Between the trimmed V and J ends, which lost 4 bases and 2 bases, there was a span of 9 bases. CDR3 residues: CAWNRGTGNTIYF. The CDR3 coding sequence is TGTGCCTGGAATAGGGGGACTGGAAACACCATATATTTT.

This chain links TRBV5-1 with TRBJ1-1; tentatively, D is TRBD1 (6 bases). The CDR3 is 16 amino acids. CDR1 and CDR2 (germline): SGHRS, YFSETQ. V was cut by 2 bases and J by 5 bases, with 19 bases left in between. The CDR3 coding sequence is TGCGCCAGCAGCTTAGAGAATGTGGGGGCGGATACTGAAGCTTTCTTT. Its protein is CASSLENVGADTEAFF.

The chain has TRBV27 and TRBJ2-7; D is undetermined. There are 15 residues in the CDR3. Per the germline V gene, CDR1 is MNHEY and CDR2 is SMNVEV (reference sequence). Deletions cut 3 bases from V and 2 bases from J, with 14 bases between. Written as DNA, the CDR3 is TGTGCCAGCAGTTTCATGGGTAACAGTGCCTACGAGCAGTACTTC. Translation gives CASSFMGNSAYEQYF.

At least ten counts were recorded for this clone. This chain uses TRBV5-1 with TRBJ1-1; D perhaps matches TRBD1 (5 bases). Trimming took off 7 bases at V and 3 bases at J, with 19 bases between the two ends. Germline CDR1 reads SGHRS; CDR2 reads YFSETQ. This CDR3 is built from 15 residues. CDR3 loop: CASLEGLGLDTEAFF. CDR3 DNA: TGCGCCAGCCTGGAGGGTCTGGGGCTTGACACTGAAGCTTTCTTT.

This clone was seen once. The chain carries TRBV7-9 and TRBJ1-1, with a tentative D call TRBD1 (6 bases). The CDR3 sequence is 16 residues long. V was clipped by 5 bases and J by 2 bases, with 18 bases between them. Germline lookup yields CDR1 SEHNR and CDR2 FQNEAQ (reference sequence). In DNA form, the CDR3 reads TGTGCCAGCAGCCCAGATACAGGGATTGCTAACACTGAAGCTTTCTTT. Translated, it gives CASSPDTGIANTEAFF.

CDR3 bases: TGTGCCAGCAGCTTGTACAGGGAAGAGACCCAGTACTTC. It codes for CASSLYREETQYF. This chain uses TRBV5-6 with TRBJ2-5, with a weak D call TRBD1 (6 bases). Germline CDR1 is SGHDT and CDR2 is YYEEEE. Trimming took 1 base from V and 3 from J, leaving 7 bases between them. The CDR3 loop spans 13 amino acids.

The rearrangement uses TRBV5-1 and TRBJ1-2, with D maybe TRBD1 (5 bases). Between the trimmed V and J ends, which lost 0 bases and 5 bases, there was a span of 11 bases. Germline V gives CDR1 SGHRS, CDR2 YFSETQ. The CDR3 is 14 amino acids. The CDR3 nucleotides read TGCGCCAGCAGCTTGGATCCAGGGAGGTATGGCTACACCTTC. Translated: CASSLDPGRYGYTF.

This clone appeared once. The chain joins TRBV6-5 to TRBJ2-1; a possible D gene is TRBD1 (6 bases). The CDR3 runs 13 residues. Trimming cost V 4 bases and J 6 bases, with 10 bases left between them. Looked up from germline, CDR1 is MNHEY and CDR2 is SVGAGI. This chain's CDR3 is CASSSSGANEQFF. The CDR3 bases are TGTGCCAGCAGTTCCTCAGGGGCCAATGAGCAGTTCTTC.

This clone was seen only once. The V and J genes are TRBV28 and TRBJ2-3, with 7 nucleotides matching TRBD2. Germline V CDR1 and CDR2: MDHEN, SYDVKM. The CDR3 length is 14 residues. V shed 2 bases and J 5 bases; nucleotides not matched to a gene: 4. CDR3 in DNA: TGTGCCAGCAGTTTAGGGGGAGGGAGAGATACGCAGTATTTT. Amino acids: CASSLGGGRDTQYF.

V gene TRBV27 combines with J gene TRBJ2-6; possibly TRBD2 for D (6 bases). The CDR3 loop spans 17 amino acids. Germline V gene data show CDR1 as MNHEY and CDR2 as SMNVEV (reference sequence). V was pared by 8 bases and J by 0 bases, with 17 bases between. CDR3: CASSAGLAFSGANVLTF. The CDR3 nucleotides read TGTGCCAGCTCTGCGGGGCTTGCTTTCTCTGGGGCCAACGTCCTGACTTTC.

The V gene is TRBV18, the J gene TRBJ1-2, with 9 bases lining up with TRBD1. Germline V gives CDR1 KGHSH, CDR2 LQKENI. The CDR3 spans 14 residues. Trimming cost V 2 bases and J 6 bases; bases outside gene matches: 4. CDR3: CASSPLQGADGYTF. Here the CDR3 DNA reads TGTGCCAGCTCACCATTACAGGGGGCCGATGGCTACACCTTC.

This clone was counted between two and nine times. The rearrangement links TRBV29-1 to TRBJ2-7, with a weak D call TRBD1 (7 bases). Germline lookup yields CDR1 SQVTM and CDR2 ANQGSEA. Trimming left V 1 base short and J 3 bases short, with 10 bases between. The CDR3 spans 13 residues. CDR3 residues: CSVEGQGGYEQYF. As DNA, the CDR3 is TGCAGCGTTGAAGGACAGGGAGGCTACGAGCAGTACTTC.

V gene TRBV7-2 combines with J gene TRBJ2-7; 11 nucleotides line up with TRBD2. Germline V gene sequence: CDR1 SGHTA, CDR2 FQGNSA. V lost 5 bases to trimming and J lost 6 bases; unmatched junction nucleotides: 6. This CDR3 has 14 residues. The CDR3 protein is CASSRSSGRREQYF. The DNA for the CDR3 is TGTGCCAGCAGCAGATCTAGCGGGAGGCGCGAGCAGTACTTC.

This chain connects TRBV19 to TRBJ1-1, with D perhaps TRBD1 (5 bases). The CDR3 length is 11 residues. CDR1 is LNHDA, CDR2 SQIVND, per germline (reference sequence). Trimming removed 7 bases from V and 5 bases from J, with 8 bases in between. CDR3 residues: CASMGGTEAFF. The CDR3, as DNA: TGTGCCAGTATGGGGGGAACTGAAGCTTTCTTT. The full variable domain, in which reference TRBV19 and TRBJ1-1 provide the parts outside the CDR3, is DGGITQSPKYLFRKEGQNVTLSCEQNLNHDAMYWYRQDPGQGLRLIYYSQIVNDFQKGDIAEGYSVSREKKESFPLTVTSAQKNPTAFYLCASMGGTEAFFGQGTRLTVV.

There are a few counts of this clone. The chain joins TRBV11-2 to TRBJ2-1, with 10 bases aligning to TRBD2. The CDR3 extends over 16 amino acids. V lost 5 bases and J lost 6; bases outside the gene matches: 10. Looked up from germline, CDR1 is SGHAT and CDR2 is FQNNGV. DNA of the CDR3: TGTGCCAGCAGCCTCCGGGGTAGCGGGAGGTTCAATGAGCAGTTCTTC. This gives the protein CASSLRGSGRFNEQFF.

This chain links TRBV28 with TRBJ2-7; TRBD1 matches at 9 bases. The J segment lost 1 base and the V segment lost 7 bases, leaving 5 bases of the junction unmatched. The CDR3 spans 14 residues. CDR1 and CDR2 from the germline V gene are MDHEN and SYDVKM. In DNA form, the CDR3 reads TGTGCCAGCAAATGGGACAGGGTGTCCTACGAGCAGTACTTC. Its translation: CASKWDRVSYEQYF. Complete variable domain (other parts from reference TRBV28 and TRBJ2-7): DVKVTQSSRYLVKRTGEKVFLECVQDMDHENMFWYRQDPGLGLRLIYFSYDVKMKEKGDIPEGYSVSREKKERFSLILESASTNQTSMYLCASKWDRVSYEQYFGPGTRLTVT.

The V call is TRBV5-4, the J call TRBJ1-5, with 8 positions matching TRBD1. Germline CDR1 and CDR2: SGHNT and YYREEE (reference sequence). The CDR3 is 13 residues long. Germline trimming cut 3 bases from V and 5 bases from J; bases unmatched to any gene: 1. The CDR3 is CASSSQGDQPQHF. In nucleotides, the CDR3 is TGTGCCAGCAGCTCACAGGGGGATCAGCCCCAGCATTTT. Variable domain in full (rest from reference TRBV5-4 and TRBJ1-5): ETGVTQSPTHLIKTRGQQVTLRCSSQSGHNTVSWYQQALGQGPQFIFQYYREEENGRGNFPPRFSGLQFPNYSSELNVNALELDDSALYLCASSSQGDQPQHFGDGTRLSIL.

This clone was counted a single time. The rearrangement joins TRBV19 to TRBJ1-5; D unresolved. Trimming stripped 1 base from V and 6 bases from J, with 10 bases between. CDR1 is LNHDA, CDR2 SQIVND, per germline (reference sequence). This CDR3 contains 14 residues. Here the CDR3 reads CASSIGVGSQPQHF. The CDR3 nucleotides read TGTGCCAGTAGTATAGGAGTGGGGAGTCAGCCCCAGCATTTT.

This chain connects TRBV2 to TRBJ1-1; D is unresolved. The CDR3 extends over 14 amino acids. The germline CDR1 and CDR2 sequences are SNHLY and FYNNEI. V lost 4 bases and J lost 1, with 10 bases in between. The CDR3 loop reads CASSVDTPNTEAFF. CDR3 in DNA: TGTGCCAGCAGTGTAGACACGCCGAACACTGAAGCTTTCTTT.

The CDR3 nucleotides are TGTGCCAGCGGACTAGCGGGAGAAGCCTACGAGCAGTACTTC. Protein sequence: CASGLAGEAYEQYF. The chain couples TRBV6-5 to TRBJ2-7; TRBD2 aligns across 13 bases. CDR1 and CDR2 from the germline V gene are MNHEY and SVGAGI. J gave up 2 bases and V 8 bases, and 3 bases lay outside the gene matches. The CDR3 has 14 amino acids.